These T cell receptor beta chains were read from a single sample in a study of blood T cell repertoires in COVID-19. This table comes from immunoSEQ multiplex PCR, and its TCRdb copy is limited to in-frame clones, with some not included. This table holds 130,000 to 150,000 clones, 85% found once. The specimen was peripheral blood. Source of these receptors: a human donor with acute or convalescent COVID-19. The donor label of this sample is uncertain. Each CDR3 is given with its conserved first and last residue. The order of the fields is clone size, V gene, D gene, J gene, CDR3 protein, CDR3 DNA. The D gene is left open where the match is weak. Rows may omit the clone size; those that give it use once, few, many or a size class.

abundance: -
v_gene: TRBV12-3/TRBV12-4
d_gene: TRBD1
j_gene: TRBJ1-2
CDR3aa: CASSTDRVGYTF
CDR3nt: TGTGCCAGCAGTACGGACAGGGTGGGCTACACCTTC

abundance: -
v_gene: TRBV6-5
d_gene: -
j_gene: TRBJ2-1
CDR3aa: CASSYGQFLYNEQFF
CDR3nt: TGTGCCAGCAGTTACGGACAGTTCCTATACAATGAGCAGTTCTTC

abundance: once
v_gene: TRBV9
d_gene: TRBD2
j_gene: TRBJ2-2
CDR3aa: CASSFRTRLAGALPGELFF
CDR3nt: TGTGCCAGCAGCTTCAGAACGCGACTAGCGGGAGCTCTACCCGGGGAGCTGTTTTTT

abundance: once
v_gene: TRBV7-2
d_gene: -
j_gene: TRBJ1-3
CDR3aa: CASSLANPNTIYF
CDR3nt: TGTGCCAGCAGCTTAGCTAATCCTAACACCATATATTTT

abundance: -
v_gene: TRBV5-1
d_gene: TRBD1
j_gene: TRBJ1-1
CDR3aa: CASSPGTGGVMNTEAFF
CDR3nt: TGCGCCAGCAGCCCAGGGACAGGGGGCGTGATGAACACTGAAGCTTTCTTT

abundance: -
v_gene: TRBV5-1
d_gene: -
j_gene: TRBJ1-4
CDR3aa: CASSLWATEKLFF
CDR3nt: TGCGCCAGCAGCTTGTGGGCTACAGAAAAACTGTTTTTT

abundance: -
v_gene: TRBV5-1
d_gene: -
j_gene: TRBJ2-5
CDR3aa: CASSSGRGQETQYF
CDR3nt: TGCGCCAGCAGCTCCGGCAGGGGACAAGAGACCCAGTACTTC

abundance: -
v_gene: TRBV29-1
d_gene: -
j_gene: TRBJ1-2
CDR3aa: CSADGGYTF
CDR3nt: TGCAGCGCGGACGGTGGCTACACCTTC

abundance: -
v_gene: TRBV10-1
d_gene: -
j_gene: TRBJ1-1
CDR3aa: CASSESWPYTGNTEAFF
CDR3nt: TGCGCCAGCAGTGAGAGCTGGCCCTACACAGGGAACACTGAAGCTTTCTTT

abundance: -
v_gene: TRBV7-2
d_gene: TRBD1
j_gene: TRBJ1-6
CDR3aa: CASSKDRNRSPLHF
CDR3nt: TGTGCCAGCAGCAAGGACAGGAATCGATCACCCCTCCACTTT

abundance: -
v_gene: TRBV7-9
d_gene: -
j_gene: TRBJ2-3
CDR3aa: CASSPTGHSTDTQYF
CDR3nt: TGTGCCAGCAGTCCGACAGGCCATAGCACAGATACGCAGTATTTT

abundance: -
v_gene: TRBV5-1
d_gene: TRBD1
j_gene: TRBJ1-2
CDR3aa: CASSLDPPGQNYGYTF
CDR3nt: TGCGCCAGCAGCCTCGACCCTCCGGGACAGAACTATGGCTACACCTTC

abundance: -
v_gene: TRBV7-2
d_gene: TRBD1
j_gene: TRBJ1-1
CDR3aa: CASSLLTGMDTEAFF
CDR3nt: TGTGCCAGCAGCCTCCTGACAGGGATGGACACTGAAGCTTTCTTT

abundance: -
v_gene: TRBV19
d_gene: -
j_gene: TRBJ2-6
CDR3aa: CASSTLWEASSGANVLTF
CDR3nt: TGTGCCAGTAGTACCCTCTGGGAGGCGTCGTCTGGGGCCAACGTCCTGACTTTC

abundance: -
v_gene: TRBV30
d_gene: TRBD1
j_gene: TRBJ1-3
CDR3aa: CAWSVKGAGGDSGNTIYF
CDR3nt: TGTGCCTGGAGTGTAAAAGGGGCAGGGGGCGATTCTGGAAACACCATATATTTT

abundance: -
v_gene: TRBV5-1
d_gene: TRBD2
j_gene: TRBJ2-1
CDR3aa: CASSLELAPYNEQFF
CDR3nt: TGCGCCAGCAGCTTGGAACTAGCGCCCTACAATGAGCAGTTCTTC

abundance: -
v_gene: TRBV28
d_gene: -
j_gene: TRBJ1-4
CDR3aa: CASSLGAAGPNEKLFF
CDR3nt: TGTGCCAGCAGTTTAGGGGCGGCGGGGCCTAATGAAAAACTGTTTTTT

abundance: -
v_gene: TRBV11-2
d_gene: -
j_gene: TRBJ1-1
CDR3aa: CASRGATEAFF
CDR3nt: TGTGCCAGCAGGGGGGCCACTGAAGCTTTCTTT

abundance: -
v_gene: TRBV15
d_gene: -
j_gene: TRBJ2-1
CDR3aa: CATSPDFNEQFF
CDR3nt: TGTGCCACCAGCCCCGACTTCAATGAGCAGTTCTTC

abundance: -
v_gene: TRBV7-3
d_gene: -
j_gene: TRBJ2-2
CDR3aa: CASSLLGQGITGELFF
CDR3nt: TGTGCCAGCAGCTTATTAGGGCAGGGAATAACCGGGGAGCTGTTTTTT

abundance: -
v_gene: TRBV5-1
d_gene: -
j_gene: TRBJ1-5
CDR3aa: CASSLELNQPQHF
CDR3nt: TGCGCCAGCAGCTTGGAGCTCAATCAGCCCCAGCATTTT

abundance: -
v_gene: TRBV6-5
d_gene: TRBD2
j_gene: TRBJ2-5
CDR3aa: CATHPASGRETQYF
CDR3nt: TGTGCCACCCACCCGGCTAGCGGGAGAGAGACCCAGTACTTC

abundance: -
v_gene: TRBV28
d_gene: -
j_gene: TRBJ1-2
CDR3aa: CASVSGEWSGYTF
CDR3nt: TGTGCCAGCGTTTCGGGGGAATGGAGTGGCTACACCTTC

abundance: -
v_gene: TRBV3-1/TRBV3-2
d_gene: TRBD1
j_gene: TRBJ1-3
CDR3aa: CASSQAGTGRSGNTIYF
CDR3nt: TGTGCCAGCAGCCAAGCCGGGACAGGGCGGTCTGGAAACACCATATATTTT

abundance: -
v_gene: TRBV7-2
d_gene: TRBD1
j_gene: TRBJ1-6
CDR3aa: CASSVYRGHDSPLHF
CDR3nt: TGTGCCAGCAGCGTCTACAGGGGGCACGATTCACCCCTCCACTTT

abundance: -
v_gene: TRBV5-1
d_gene: TRBD1
j_gene: TRBJ2-3
CDR3aa: CASSGRTGSTDTQYF
CDR3nt: TGCGCCAGCAGCGGACGGACAGGGAGCACAGATACGCAGTATTTT

abundance: -
v_gene: TRBV3-1/TRBV3-2
d_gene: -
j_gene: TRBJ1-3
CDR3aa: CASSQDLSSGNTIYF
CDR3nt: TGTGCCAGCAGCCAAGATCTGAGCTCTGGAAACACCATATATTTT

abundance: -
v_gene: TRBV7-2
d_gene: TRBD1
j_gene: TRBJ1-6
CDR3aa: CASSPRQGSGHSPLHF
CDR3nt: TGTGCCAGCAGCCCACGACAGGGTTCGGGGCATTCACCCCTCCACTTT

abundance: -
v_gene: TRBV7-9
d_gene: -
j_gene: TRBJ2-2
CDR3aa: CASSPPQGNPNTGELFF
CDR3nt: TGTGCCAGCAGCCCCCCCCAGGGAAACCCGAACACCGGGGAGCTGTTTTTT

abundance: -
v_gene: TRBV6-1
d_gene: -
j_gene: TRBJ1-2
CDR3aa: CASSEAGGRGYGYTF
CDR3nt: TGTGCCAGCAGTGAAGCAGGGGGAAGAGGGTATGGCTACACCTTC

abundance: -
v_gene: TRBV3-1/TRBV3-2
d_gene: TRBD2
j_gene: TRBJ2-1
CDR3aa: CASSPRAKVLAGETGEQFF
CDR3nt: TGTGCCAGCAGCCCTCGGGCTAAAGTACTAGCGGGAGAAACGGGTGAGCAGTTCTTC

abundance: -
v_gene: TRBV18
d_gene: -
j_gene: TRBJ1-2
CDR3aa: CASSPPAGYGYTF
CDR3nt: TGTGCCAGCTCACCACCGGCAGGGTATGGCTACACCTTC

abundance: once
v_gene: TRBV6-5
d_gene: -
j_gene: TRBJ1-6
CDR3aa: CASRPLRLNSPLHF
CDR3nt: TGTGCCAGCCGGCCCCTTAGACTAAATTCACCCCTCCACTTT

abundance: -
v_gene: TRBV6-6
d_gene: TRBD1
j_gene: TRBJ1-6
CDR3aa: CASTLSGGSYNSPLHF
CDR3nt: TGTGCCAGCACCCTTTCAGGGGGCTCCTATAATTCACCCCTCCACTTT

abundance: -
v_gene: TRBV19
d_gene: TRBD2
j_gene: TRBJ2-3
CDR3aa: CASAIGLAIDTQYF
CDR3nt: TGTGCCAGTGCAATCGGACTAGCGATAGATACGCAGTATTTT

abundance: -
v_gene: TRBV7-9
d_gene: TRBD1
j_gene: TRBJ1-5
CDR3aa: CASSLVGTGAGNQPQHF
CDR3nt: TGTGCCAGCAGCTTAGTTGGGACAGGGGCGGGCAATCAGCCCCAGCATTTT

abundance: -
v_gene: TRBV3-1/TRBV3-2
d_gene: TRBD2
j_gene: TRBJ2-5
CDR3aa: CASSQVLAGGPGQETQYF
CDR3nt: TGTGCCAGCAGCCAAGTCCTAGCGGGGGGGCCAGGGCAAGAGACCCAGTACTTC

abundance: -
v_gene: TRBV7-2
d_gene: -
j_gene: TRBJ2-2
CDR3aa: CASSLQGNAGELFF
CDR3nt: TGTGCCAGCAGCTTGCAGGGCAACGCCGGGGAGCTGTTTTTT

abundance: -
v_gene: TRBV6-5
d_gene: -
j_gene: TRBJ1-4
CDR3aa: CASSPGPGVVGKLFF
CDR3nt: TGTGCCAGCAGCCCAGGGCCAGGGGTGGTGGGAAAACTGTTTTTT

abundance: -
v_gene: TRBV7-8
d_gene: -
j_gene: TRBJ1-5
CDR3aa: CASSLEFRVSNQPQHF
CDR3nt: TGTGCCAGCAGCTTAGAATTCAGGGTTAGCAATCAGCCCCAGCATTTT

abundance: -
v_gene: TRBV5-6
d_gene: TRBD1
j_gene: TRBJ1-3
CDR3aa: CASSSYRGGNTIYF
CDR3nt: TGTGCCAGCAGCTCGTACAGGGGAGGAAACACCATATATTTT

abundance: -
v_gene: TRBV9
d_gene: -
j_gene: TRBJ1-4
CDR3aa: CASSGRELGEKLFF
CDR3nt: TGTGCCAGCAGCGGTCGGGAGCTGGGGGAAAAACTGTTTTTT

abundance: -
v_gene: TRBV5-1
d_gene: -
j_gene: TRBJ1-2
CDR3aa: CASSLTSDSYGYTF
CDR3nt: TGCGCCAGCAGCTTGACAAGCGATAGCTATGGCTACACCTTC

abundance: once
v_gene: TRBV30
d_gene: TRBD1
j_gene: TRBJ2-1
CDR3aa: CAWSAGQGAYNEQFF
CDR3nt: TGTGCCTGGAGTGCTGGACAGGGAGCCTACAATGAGCAGTTCTTC

abundance: -
v_gene: TRBV6-2/TRBV6-3
d_gene: TRBD1
j_gene: TRBJ1-1
CDR3aa: CASSREAGGGTEAFF
CDR3nt: TGTGCCAGCAGTCGAGAGGCAGGGGGCGGCACTGAAGCTTTCTTT

abundance: -
v_gene: TRBV2
d_gene: -
j_gene: TRBJ2-7
CDR3aa: CASRASTGAYEQYF
CDR3nt: TGTGCCAGCAGGGCTTCAACAGGAGCCTACGAGCAGTACTTC

abundance: -
v_gene: TRBV19
d_gene: TRBD2
j_gene: TRBJ2-5
CDR3aa: CASSIGLAFETQYF
CDR3nt: TGTGCCAGTAGTATAGGACTAGCGTTTGAGACCCAGTACTTC

abundance: once
v_gene: TRBV28
d_gene: -
j_gene: TRBJ2-3
CDR3aa: CASSLFGGAATDTQYF
CDR3nt: TGTGCCAGCAGTTTATTTGGGGGGGCCGCCACAGATACGCAGTATTTT

abundance: -
v_gene: TRBV10-3
d_gene: -
j_gene: TRBJ2-1
CDR3aa: CAISEGYSSGTYNEQFF
CDR3nt: TGTGCCATCAGTGAGGGTTACTCTTCGGGGACCTACAATGAGCAGTTCTTC

abundance: -
v_gene: TRBV27
d_gene: -
j_gene: TRBJ1-6
CDR3aa: CASSSGGPYDGSPLHF
CDR3nt: TGTGCCAGCAGCTCCGGGGGGCCCTATGATGGTTCACCCCTCCACTTT